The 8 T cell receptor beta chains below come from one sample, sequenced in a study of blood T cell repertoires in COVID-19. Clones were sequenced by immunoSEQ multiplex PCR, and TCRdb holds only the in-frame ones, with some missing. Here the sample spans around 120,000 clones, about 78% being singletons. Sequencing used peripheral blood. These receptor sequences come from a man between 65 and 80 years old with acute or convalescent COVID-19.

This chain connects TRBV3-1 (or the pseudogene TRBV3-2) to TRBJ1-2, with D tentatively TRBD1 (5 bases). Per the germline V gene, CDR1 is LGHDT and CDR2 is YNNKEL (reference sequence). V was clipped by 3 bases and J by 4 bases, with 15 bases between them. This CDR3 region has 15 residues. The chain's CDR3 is CASSHLRAGPYGYTF. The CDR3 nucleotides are TGTGCCAGCAGCCACCTCCGTGCGGGGCCCTATGGCTACACCTTC.

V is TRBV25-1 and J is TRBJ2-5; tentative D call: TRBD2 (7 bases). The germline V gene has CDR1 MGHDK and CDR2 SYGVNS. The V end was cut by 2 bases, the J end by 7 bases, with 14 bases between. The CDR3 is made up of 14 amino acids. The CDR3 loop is CASSEGGGRVTQYF. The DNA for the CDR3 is TGTGCCAGCAGTGAAGGAGGGGGGAGGGTGACCCAGTACTTC. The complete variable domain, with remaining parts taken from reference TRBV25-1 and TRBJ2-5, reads EADIYQTPRYLVIGTGKKITLECSQTMGHDKMYWYQQDPGMELHLIHYSYGVNSTEKGDLSSESTVSRIRTEHFPLTLESARPSHTSQYLCASSEGGGRVTQYFGPGTRLLVL.

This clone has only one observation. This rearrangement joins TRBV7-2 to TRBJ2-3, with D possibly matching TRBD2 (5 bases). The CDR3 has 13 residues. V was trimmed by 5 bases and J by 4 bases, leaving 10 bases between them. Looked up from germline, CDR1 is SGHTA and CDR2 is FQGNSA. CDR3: CASSQLGSDTQYF. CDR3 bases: TGTGCCAGCAGCCAACTAGGTTCAGATACGCAGTATTTT.

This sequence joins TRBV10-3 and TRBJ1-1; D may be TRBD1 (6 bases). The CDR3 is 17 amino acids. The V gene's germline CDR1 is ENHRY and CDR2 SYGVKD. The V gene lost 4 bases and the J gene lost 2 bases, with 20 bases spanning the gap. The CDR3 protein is CAISAVAGERVNTEAFF. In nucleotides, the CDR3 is TGTGCCATCAGTGCCGTCGCAGGGGAGCGTGTCAACACTGAAGCTTTCTTT.

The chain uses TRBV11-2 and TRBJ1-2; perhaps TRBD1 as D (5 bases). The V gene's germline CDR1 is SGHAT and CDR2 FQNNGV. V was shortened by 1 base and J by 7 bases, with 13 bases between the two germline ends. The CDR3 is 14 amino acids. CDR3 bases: TGTGCCAGCAGCTTAGGTGGCAGGACATTTGGCTACACCTTC. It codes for CASSLGGRTFGYTF. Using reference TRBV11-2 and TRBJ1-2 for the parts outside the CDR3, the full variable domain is EAGVAQSPRYKIIEKRQSVAFWCNPISGHATLYWYQQILGQGPKLLIQFQNNGVVDDSQLPKDRFSAERLKGVDSTLKIQPAKLEDSAVYLCASSLGGRTFGYTFGSGTRLTVV.

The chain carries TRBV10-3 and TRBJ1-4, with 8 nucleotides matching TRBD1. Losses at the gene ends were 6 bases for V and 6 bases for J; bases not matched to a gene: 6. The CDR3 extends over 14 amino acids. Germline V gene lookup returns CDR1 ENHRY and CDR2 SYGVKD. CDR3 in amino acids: CAISTPGQDEKLFF. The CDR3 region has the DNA TGTGCCATCAGCACTCCGGGACAGGATGAAAAACTGTTTTTT.

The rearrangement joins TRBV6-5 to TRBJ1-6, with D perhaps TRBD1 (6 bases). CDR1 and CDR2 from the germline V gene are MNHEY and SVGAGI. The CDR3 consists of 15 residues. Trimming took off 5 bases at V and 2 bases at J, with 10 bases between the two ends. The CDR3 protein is CASSPRQAYNSPLHF. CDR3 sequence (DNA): TGTGCCAGCAGTCCCAGACAGGCCTATAATTCACCCCTCCACTTT.

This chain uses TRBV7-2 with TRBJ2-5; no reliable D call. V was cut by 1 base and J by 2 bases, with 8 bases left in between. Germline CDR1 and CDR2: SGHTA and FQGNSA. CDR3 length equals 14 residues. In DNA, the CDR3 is TGTGCCAGCAGCTTAGAACTACCTCAAGAGACCCAGTACTTC. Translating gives CASSLELPQETQYF.